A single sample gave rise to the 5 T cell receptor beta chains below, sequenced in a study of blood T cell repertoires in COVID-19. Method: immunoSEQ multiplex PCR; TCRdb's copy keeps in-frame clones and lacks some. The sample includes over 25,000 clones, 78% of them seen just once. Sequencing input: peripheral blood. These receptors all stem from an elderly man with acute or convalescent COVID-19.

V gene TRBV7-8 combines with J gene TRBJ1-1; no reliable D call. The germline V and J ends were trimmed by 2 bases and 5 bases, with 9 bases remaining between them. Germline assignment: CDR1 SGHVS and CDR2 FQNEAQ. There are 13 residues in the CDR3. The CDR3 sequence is CASSLIRETEAFF. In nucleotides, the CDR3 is TGTGCCAGCAGCTTAATTCGGGAGACTGAAGCTTTCTTT.

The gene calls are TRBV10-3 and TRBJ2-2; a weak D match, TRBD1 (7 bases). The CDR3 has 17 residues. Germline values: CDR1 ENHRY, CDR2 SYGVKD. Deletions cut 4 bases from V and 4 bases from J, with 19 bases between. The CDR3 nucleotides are TGTGCCATCAGTGGACAGGGAGGTACGGGGAGCACCGGGGAGCTGTTTTTT. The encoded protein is CAISGQGGTGSTGELFF.

The CDR3 DNA reads TGTGCCAGCAGCTCCTCGGGGTCGAGAGCCAACGTCCTGACTTTC. As protein: CASSSSGSRANVLTF. V gene TRBV7-2 combines with J gene TRBJ2-6; tentative D call: TRBD2 (5 bases). Per the germline V gene, CDR1 is SGHTA and CDR2 is FQGNSA. V lost 4 bases to trimming and J lost 7 bases, with 14 bases between them. The CDR3 has 15 amino acids.

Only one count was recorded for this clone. The CDR3 bases are TGTGCCAGCTCACCTGGGGGGGGACCCTACGAGCAGTACTTC. This codes for CASSPGGGPYEQYF. The rearrangement joins TRBV18 to TRBJ2-7; 7 positions agree with TRBD2. This CDR3 is built from 14 residues. The germline V gene encodes CDR1 KGHSH and CDR2 LQKENI. V dropped 3 bases and J dropped 2; count of bases not matched to a gene: 4.

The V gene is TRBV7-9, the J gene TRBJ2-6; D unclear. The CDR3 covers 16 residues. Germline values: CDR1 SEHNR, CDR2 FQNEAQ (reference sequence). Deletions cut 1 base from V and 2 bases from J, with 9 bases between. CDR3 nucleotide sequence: TGTGCCAGCAGCTTAGTGTTGGGCACTGGGGCCAACGTCCTGACTTTC. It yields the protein CASSLVLGTGANVLTF. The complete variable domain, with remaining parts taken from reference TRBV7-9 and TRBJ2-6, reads DTGVSQNPRHKITKRGQNVTFRCDPISEHNRLYWYRQTLGQGPEFLTYFQNEAQLEKSRLLSDRFSAERPKGSFSTLEIQRTEQGDSAMYLCASSLVLGTGANVLTFGAGSRLTVL.